Below are 13 T cell receptor beta chains sequenced from a single sample in a study of blood T cell repertoires in COVID-19. The data were produced by immunoSEQ multiplex PCR, yet TCRdb's version contains in-frame clones alone and is incomplete. The profile shows 280,000 or so clones, roughly 86% of them singletons. The sequenced sample was PBMCs or T cells enriched from blood (not recorded which). The receptor set was obtained from a woman aged 50 to 60 who had been exposed to COVID-19.

The V and J genes are TRBV30 and TRBJ1-4; D unresolved. The V end was cut by 7 bases, the J end by 4 bases, with 13 bases between. Germline CDR1 and CDR2: GTSNPN and SVGIG (reference sequence). This CDR3 has 13 amino acids. In DNA form, the CDR3 reads TGTGCCTCTTCCGGAGGGTTTAATGAAAAACTGTTTTTT. Translating it yields CASSGGFNEKLFF.

The chain has TRBV5-6 and TRBJ1-2; 8 bases are shared with TRBD1. This CDR3 region has 14 residues. The germline V gene encodes CDR1 SGHDT and CDR2 YYEEEE. V shed 2 bases, J shed 3 bases, and the junction held 3 bases outside the gene matches. The CDR3 nucleotides are TGTGCCAGCAGCTTCGGACAGGGACACTATGGCTACACCTTC. This codes for CASSFGQGHYGYTF.

The chain links TRBV28 to TRBJ2-7, with D maybe TRBD2 (5 bases). The CDR3 has 14 amino acids. V was pared by 2 bases and J by 3 bases, with 11 bases between. Germline CDR1 is MDHEN and CDR2 is SYDVKM. The CDR3 here is CASSLTGWVYEQYF. DNA of the CDR3: TGTGCCAGCAGTTTAACGGGGTGGGTCTACGAGCAGTACTTC.

This chain joins TRBV10-3 and TRBJ2-7, with 9 positions matching TRBD2. With 3 bases clipped from V and 0 bases from J, the junction kept 12 bases outside the gene matches. CDR1 is ENHRY and CDR2 is SYGVKD in the germline V gene. This CDR3 is built from 18 residues. The CDR3 loop reads CAISDNLSGGTSSYEQYF. Here the CDR3 DNA reads TGTGCCATCAGTGACAATCTCAGCGGGGGGACGAGCTCCTACGAGCAGTACTTC.

The gene calls are TRBV10-2 and TRBJ1-2; D remains ambiguous. The V end lost 1 base, the J end lost 7 bases, and 10 bases lay between the germline ends. Germline assignment: CDR1 WSHSY and CDR2 SAAADI. This CDR3 is built from 13 residues. The chain's CDR3 is CASSELVAAGYTF. CDR3 coding DNA: TGCGCCAGCAGTGAGTTGGTGGCTGCTGGCTACACCTTC.

The rearrangement links TRBV28 to TRBJ1-5, with a possible D match to TRBD1 (5 bases). The CDR3 covers 14 residues. V was pared by 5 bases and J by 13 bases, with 21 bases between. Germline V CDR1 and CDR2: MDHEN, SYDVKM. CDR3 loop: CASSAPGQGGGQHF. The CDR3 region has the DNA TGTGCCAGCAGTGCCCCGGGCCAGGGCGGAGGGCAGCATTTT.

The chain recombines TRBV2 with TRBJ1-5, with D perhaps TRBD1 (6 bases). Trimming removed 6 bases from V and 1 base from J, with 10 bases in between. This CDR3 is built from 14 residues. CDR1 and CDR2 from the germline V gene are SNHLY and FYNNEI. CDR3 coding DNA: TGTGCCAGCAGCCGGGACATGAGCAATCAGCCCCAGCATTTT. It codes for CASSRDMSNQPQHF.

The chain uses TRBV18 and TRBJ1-2; D unresolved. This CDR3 is built from 15 residues. V lost 3 bases to trimming and J lost 3 bases, with 14 bases between them. From germline, CDR1 is KGHSH and CDR2 LQKENI. The CDR3 is CASSPVRGSDYGYTF. CDR3 nucleotide sequence: TGTGCCAGCTCACCGGTCCGGGGTAGCGACTATGGCTACACCTTC.

This chain uses TRBV28 with TRBJ1-2; D not certain. The CDR3 is 13 amino acids. Trimming left V 8 bases short and J 8 bases short, with 18 bases between. Germline values: CDR1 MDHEN, CDR2 SYDVKM. The CDR3 bases are TGTGCCAGCTTGACATCCCACCTATGGGGCTACACCTTC. It yields the protein CASLTSHLWGYTF.

The J gene is TRBJ2-2, the V gene TRBV7-9; 7 bases align to TRBD2. The CDR3 totals 15 residues. J was trimmed by 7 bases and V by 5 bases; bases with no gene match: 10. Per the germline V gene, CDR1 is SEHNR and CDR2 is FQNEAQ (reference sequence). Here the CDR3 DNA reads TGTGCCAGCAGCACCGGGGAGGGGTCCGGCGGGGAGCTGTTTTTT. The encoded protein is CASSTGEGSGGELFF.

The chain combines TRBV5-1 with TRBJ2-7; 9 bases are a match to TRBD1. The germline V gene encodes CDR1 SGHRS and CDR2 YFSETQ. This CDR3 spans 14 amino acids. The V and J ends lost 4 bases and 2 bases, in that order; junction bases with no gene match: 4. The CDR3: CASSKGQGAYEQYF. The CDR3 bases are TGCGCCAGCAGCAAGGGACAGGGAGCCTACGAGCAGTACTTC.

This chain links TRBV7-9 with TRBJ1-2, with 7 bases aligning to TRBD1. V shed 0 bases, J shed 1 base, and the junction held 8 bases outside the gene matches. Germline CDR1 and CDR2: SEHNR and FQNEAQ (reference sequence). This CDR3 has 17 residues. The CDR3 DNA sequence: TGTGCCAGCAGCTTAGCGAATCGACAGGGACTTAACTATGGCTACACCTTC. Protein: CASSLANRQGLNYGYTF.

The CDR3: CASSFAPGQTYEQYF. In nucleotides, the CDR3 is TGTGCCAGCAGCTTCGCGCCGGGACAAACCTACGAGCAGTACTTC. The V gene is TRBV5-6, the J gene TRBJ2-7; D is perhaps TRBD1 (6 bases). Germline V CDR1 and CDR2: SGHDT, YYEEEE. The CDR3 consists of 15 residues. V lost 2 bases and J 2 bases, leaving 14 bases between the germline ends.